This T cell receptor (beta chain) was sequenced for a study of blood T cell repertoires in COVID-19. Original processing methods: Amplifying reference gene primers gave estimates of nucleated cell counts. Clones were read by immunoSEQ multiplex PCR, and TCRdb kept only the in-frame ones, dropping some. V and J calls and clone size are given by that table; D and trimming were obtained from the DNA. The table shows hundreds of thousands of clones, with around 84% occurring only once. J was trimmed by 4 bases and V by 6 bases; bases with no gene match: 6. Germline V gives CDR1 SGHRS, CDR2 YFSETQ. CDR3 length: 13 residues. Residents of about two dozen US areas, aged about 18 to 89 years, made up the participants.

The chain recombines TRBV5-1 with TRBJ2-7; TRBD1 matches at 8 bases. The receptor was derived from a man younger than 40 who had recovered from COVID-19. Sequencing was done on a sample of PBMCs or T cells enriched from blood (not recorded which). The CDR3 loop reads CASTRDRSYEQYF. The CDR3 nucleotides read TGCGCCAGCACCCGGGACAGGAGTTACGAGCAGTACTTC.